This T cell receptor beta chain was sequenced during a study of PD-L1 blockade in urothelial cancer. Study context: Peripheral blood specimens exhibited a median yield of approximately 150,000 T cells. Findings and caveats of the study: Tumor-associated clones in the blood of durable-benefit patients grew more at 3 weeks.

Added to each PCR by spiking were synthetic TCR analog templates. Only in-frame clones appear in the TCRdb table, and some are missing; sequencing was by immunoSEQ multiplex PCR. Seen here are about 38,000 clones, about 86% observed once, and the top ten hold about 15%. Trimming pared 6 bases from V and 10 bases from J, leaving 24 bases between. The CDR3 extends over 15 amino acids. Germline V lookup: CDR1 MNHEY, CDR2 SVGAGI. Locally advanced or metastatic urothelial carcinoma affected the patients. A word on this clone: What it binds is unknown.

This TCR was recovered from a man in his 60s with urothelial cancer. The chain employs TRBV6-5 and TRBJ1-1; TRBD1 is a possible D gene (5 bases). Sequenced here: PBMCs, sampled around atezolizumab (anti-PD-L1) treatment. This CDR3 reads CASRAPGGGGIRAFF. In DNA, the CDR3 is TGTGCCAGCAGGGCCCCGGGTGGGGGAGGGATTCGAGCTTTCTTT.